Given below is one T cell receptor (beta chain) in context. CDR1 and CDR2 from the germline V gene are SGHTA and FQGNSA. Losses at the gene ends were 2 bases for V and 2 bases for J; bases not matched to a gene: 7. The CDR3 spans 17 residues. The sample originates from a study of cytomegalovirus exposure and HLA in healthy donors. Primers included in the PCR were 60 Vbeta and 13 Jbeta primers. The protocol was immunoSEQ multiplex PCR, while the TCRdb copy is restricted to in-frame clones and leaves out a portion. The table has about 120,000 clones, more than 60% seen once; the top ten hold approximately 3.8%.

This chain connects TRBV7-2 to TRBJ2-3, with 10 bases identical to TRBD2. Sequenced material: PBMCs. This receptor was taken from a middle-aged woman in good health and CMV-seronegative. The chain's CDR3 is CASSLKGTSGATDTQYF. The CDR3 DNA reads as TGTGCCAGCAGCTTAAAAGGTACTAGCGGGGCCACAGATACGCAGTATTTT. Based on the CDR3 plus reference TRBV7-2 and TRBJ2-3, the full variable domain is GAGVSQSPSNKVTEKGKDVELRCDPISGHTALYWYRQSLGQGLEFLIYFQGNSAPDKSGLPSDRFSAERTGGSVSTLTIQRTQQEDSAVYLCASSLKGTSGATDTQYFGPGTRLTVL.